Listed here are 9 T cell receptor beta chains from one sample, sequenced in a study of radiation and T cells in renal cell carcinoma. Sequencing used immunoSEQ multiplex PCR; TCRdb keeps in-frame clones, though not all of them. The table records about 43,000 clones, 70% to 85% of them present only once. The time point here: blood 4 weeks post-SBRT, at nephrectomy. Treatment: 15 Gy SBRT to primary tumor, nephrectomy 4 weeks later. This specimen consisted of blood, obtained from a patient whose treatment included radiotherapy and nephrectomy. The receptor set was obtained from a woman in her 70s with renal cell carcinoma.

This rearrangement joins TRBV6-5 to TRBJ2-5; 11 bases are a match to TRBD1. Germline CDR1 and CDR2: MNHEY and SVGAGI. The V segment lost 2 bases and the J segment 6 bases; nucleotides outside the gene matches: 8. The CDR3 is 16 residues long. In nucleotides, the CDR3 is TGTGCCAGCAGTTACAAGTGGACAGGGGGCAGTCAGACCCAGTACTTC. Its translation is CASSYKWTGGSQTQYF.

The CDR3 is CASIWTFSSYEQYF. DNA for the CDR3: TGTGCCAGCATCTGGACTTTTAGCTCCTACGAGCAGTACTTC. The rearrangement links TRBV12-1 to TRBJ2-7; TRBD2 was called by the table and not checked on the DNA. TRBV12-1 is a pseudogene locus. CDR3 length equals 14 residues.

This chain connects TRBV5-4 to TRBJ2-7; 9 bases fit TRBD1. V shed 4 bases, J shed 6 bases, and the junction held 11 bases outside the gene matches. CDR3 length: 15 amino acids. Germline CDR1 reads SGHNT; CDR2 reads YYREEE (reference sequence). In DNA form, the CDR3 reads TGTGCCAGCAGCATTGATCCGGACAGGGGCGGCGAGCAGTACTTC. Encoded protein: CASSIDPDRGGEQYF. Full variable domain (missing parts from reference TRBV5-4 and TRBJ2-7): ETGVTQSPTHLIKTRGQQVTLRCSSQSGHNTVSWYQQALGQGPQFIFQYYREEENGRGNFPPRFSGLQFPNYSSELNVNALELDDSALYLCASSIDPDRGGEQYFGPGTRLTVT.

The gene calls are TRBV19 and TRBJ2-5; TRBD2 might be the D (6 bases). CDR3 length: 14 amino acids. From germline, CDR1 is LNHDA and CDR2 SQIVND (reference sequence). With 3 bases removed from V and 5 bases from J, the gap between germline ends came to 13 bases. The CDR3 here is CASSIQGAGETQYF. In DNA, the CDR3 is TGTGCCAGTAGTATCCAGGGAGCGGGTGAGACCCAGTACTTC.

The genes are TRBV6-1 and TRBJ1-2; 10 bases match TRBD1. The germline V gene has CDR1 MNHNS and CDR2 SASEGT. This CDR3 contains 16 residues. Losses at the gene ends were 1 base for V and 4 bases for J; bases not matched to a gene: 6. This chain's CDR3 is CASSEGPGTGVYGYTF. CDR3 nucleotides: TGTGCCAGCAGTGAAGGACCGGGGACAGGGGTCTATGGCTACACCTTC.

V is TRBV19 and J is TRBJ1-1; the match to TRBD1 covers 8 bases. V lost 4 bases, J lost 7 bases, and 5 bases stayed unmatched. Germline V gives CDR1 LNHDA, CDR2 SQIVND (reference sequence). There are 13 residues in the CDR3. CDR3 DNA sequence: TGTGCCAGTAGTACCCAAACAGGGGGTGAAGCTTTCTTT. Its protein product is CASSTQTGGEAFF.

The CDR3 DNA reads TGTGCCAGCAGACTAGCGGGGTTCACAGATACGCAGTATTTT. Protein: CASRLAGFTDTQYF. This sequence joins TRBV2 and TRBJ2-3; 10 positions match TRBD2. CDR1 is SNHLY and CDR2 is FYNNEI in the germline V gene. V gave up 6 bases and J gave up 2 bases; unmatched junction bases: 2. The CDR3 totals 14 residues. The whole variable domain, filled in from reference TRBV2 and TRBJ2-3, reads EPEVTQTPSHQVTQMGQEVILRCVPISNHLYFYWYRQILGQKVEFLVSFYNNEISEKSEIFDDQFSVERPDGSNFTLKIRSTKLEDSAMYFCASRLAGFTDTQYFGPGTRLTVL.

The rearrangement links TRBV6-1 to TRBJ2-5; D is perhaps TRBD2 (6 bases). Between the trimmed V and J ends, which lost 2 bases and 2 bases, there was a span of 12 bases. This CDR3 is 15 amino acids long. Germline V lookup: CDR1 MNHNS, CDR2 SASEGT. For the CDR3, the DNA is TGTGCCAGCAGTGAAATGGGGACTGAGCAAGAGACCCAGTACTTC. Its protein product is CASSEMGTEQETQYF.

V usage is TRBV2 and J usage is TRBJ1-2, with 8 bases lining up with TRBD1. Trimming cost V 6 bases and J 4 bases; bases outside gene matches: 7. Germline values: CDR1 SNHLY, CDR2 FYNNEI. The CDR3 has 14 amino acids. The CDR3 protein is CASRGGDRGYGYTF. The DNA for the CDR3 is TGTGCCAGCAGAGGGGGAGACAGGGGCTATGGCTACACCTTC.